This T cell receptor beta chain was documented in a study of shared clonotypes between healthy human individuals (TCRdb year 2020). Regarding the complete study: The cohort comprised a couple of women and a few men aged 18 to 49 years. Per donor, three plates each were used for CD4 naive and CD4 memory, two for CD8 naive, and one for CD8 memory. The study deeply sequenced blood TCR repertoires of about five healthy adults to estimate repertoire size and the extent of clonotype sharing between individuals. Different laboratories and diverse techniques were used to prepare libraries and sequence TCR repertoires, to increase sequencing depth and limit assay-specific biases. Leukapheresis yielded between about 0.94 and 9 billion PBMCs per donor.

The donors were healthy, HIV-negative adults who had no recently reported acute infections or vaccinations. All donors were Caucasian adults living in Nashville, Tennessee, USA. CD4+ T cells were enriched through magnetic negative selection, after which naive cells were positively selected on CD45RA and the remaining negative fraction served as the memory subset. Blood was obtained by leukapheresis, after which PBMCs were separated by Ficoll-Histopaque density gradient centrifugation and cryopreserved in liquid nitrogen vapor phase. Analytical flow cytometry was used to check the purity and quantity of each magnetically sorted T cell population. Genomic DNA was isolated from each sorted fraction and quantified by UV absorbance on a Nanodrop 2000c. The paper as a whole reports these results and caveats: Rarefaction of sorted-subset datasets indicated incomplete sequencing despite the large sequencing depth. Pairwise subsampling led to the expectation that sequencing depth would affect the degree of clonotype sharing among donors. Clonotypes shared by all four sorted-subset donors showed higher generation probabilities than non-shared clonotypes. The small number of donors limited the genetic and exposure-history diversity represented. Across several donors, approximately 4.9% of naive CD4, approximately 4% of naive CD8, 2.3% of memory CD4, and 0.4% of memory CD8 clonotypes were shared. Naive subsets generally had larger estimated clonotype richness than memory subsets. Sampling was limited to blood, and TCR repertoires in tissue likely differ from TCR repertoires in blood.

TCR CDR3 regions were amplified from genomic DNA by multiplex PCR using the deep immunoSEQ assay. For each cell subset, the extracted genomic DNA was distributed evenly across all wells of several immunoSEQ 96-well plates, and each plate served as one replicate. For sorted subsets, each replicate PCR was loaded with approximately 0.2 ug genomic DNA, equivalent to 30,000 to 35,000 T cell genomes. Purified libraries were measured with a Qubit 3.0 fluorometer, size-checked on a Bioanalyzer 2100, and measured again with the KAPA Library Quantification kit. Every immunoSEQ 96-well plate was sequenced on a dedicated single-read 150-cycle Illumina NextSeq 550 flow cell. Per the source publication's procedure: Because the immunoSEQ output included only junctional sequences and no quality scores, the filtering could not be the same as the filtering used for full-length reads. To assign V/J genes and CDR3, sequences were annotated against IMGT germline references using PyIR, a Python wrapper for IgBLAST v1.9. Reads were removed for weak V/J assignments (E-value above 1e-6), missing CDR3, stop codons, out-of-frame junctions, or ambiguous translated residues. V3J clonotypes were defined as sequences sharing an identical inferred V gene, J gene, and CDR3 amino acid sequence. Percentage overlap between repertoires was computed as shared unique clonotypes divided by the size of the smaller repertoire. Repertoire richness was assessed with RTK rarefaction, the Chao1 estimator, and Recon v2.1 estimates of unobserved clonotypes. OLGA was used to compute generation probabilities for all TCRbeta clonotypes that the gDNA method yielded from a few donors. TCRdb limited this immuneACCESS table to in-frame rearrangements with V and J called. A share of clones is missing; checked studies link under half to unresolved V genes, and the rest is unexplained. That table furnishes V, J and clone size, whereas the DNA furnished D and trimming. The sample has millions of clones on record, 90% to 95% of them singletons. The ten largest clones capture under 0.15% of the sample.

Here V drops 10 bases and J drops 0 bases, and the junction holds 8 bases not matched to any gene. Including the terminal cysteine and phenylalanine, the CDR3 comprises 15 residues. The read is trimmed to its CDR3 DNA, 45 bases read in frame from base 1. The germline V gene (reference sequence) yields LNHDA for CDR1 and SQIVND for CDR2. Comment on this clone: There is no known antigen for this receptor. Nothing much larger sits one base from this clone, and base qualities are not available.

The chain was built from TRBV19 and TRBJ1-4, with TRBD1 matching 7 junction bases. Source material: naive CD4+ T cells sorted from blood. Interpreted using the paper, the cell subset or site label stands for: CD45RA+ positively selected. The clonotype originates from a man younger than 35 in good health. In nucleotide form, the sequence is TGTGCCACCCGTACAGGGGACACAACTAATGAAAAACTGTTTTTT. This is translated as CATRTGDTTNEKLFF.